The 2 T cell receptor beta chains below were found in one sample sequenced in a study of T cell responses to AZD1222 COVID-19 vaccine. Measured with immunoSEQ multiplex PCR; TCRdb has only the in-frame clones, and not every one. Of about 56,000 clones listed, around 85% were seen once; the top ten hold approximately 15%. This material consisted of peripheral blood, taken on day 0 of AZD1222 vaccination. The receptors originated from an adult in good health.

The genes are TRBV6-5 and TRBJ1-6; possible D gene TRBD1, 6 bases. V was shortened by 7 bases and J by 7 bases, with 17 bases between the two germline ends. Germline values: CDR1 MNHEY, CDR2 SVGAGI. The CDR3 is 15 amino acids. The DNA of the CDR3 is TGTGCCAGCACCTTAGCTACAGGGCCAAATTCACCCCTCCACTTT. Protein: CASTLATGPNSPLHF.

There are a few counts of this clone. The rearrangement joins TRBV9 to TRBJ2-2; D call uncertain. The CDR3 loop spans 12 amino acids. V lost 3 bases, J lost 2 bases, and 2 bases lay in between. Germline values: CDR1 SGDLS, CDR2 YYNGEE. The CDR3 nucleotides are TGTGCCAGCAGCGGTAACACCGGGGAGCTGTTTTTT. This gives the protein CASSGNTGELFF.